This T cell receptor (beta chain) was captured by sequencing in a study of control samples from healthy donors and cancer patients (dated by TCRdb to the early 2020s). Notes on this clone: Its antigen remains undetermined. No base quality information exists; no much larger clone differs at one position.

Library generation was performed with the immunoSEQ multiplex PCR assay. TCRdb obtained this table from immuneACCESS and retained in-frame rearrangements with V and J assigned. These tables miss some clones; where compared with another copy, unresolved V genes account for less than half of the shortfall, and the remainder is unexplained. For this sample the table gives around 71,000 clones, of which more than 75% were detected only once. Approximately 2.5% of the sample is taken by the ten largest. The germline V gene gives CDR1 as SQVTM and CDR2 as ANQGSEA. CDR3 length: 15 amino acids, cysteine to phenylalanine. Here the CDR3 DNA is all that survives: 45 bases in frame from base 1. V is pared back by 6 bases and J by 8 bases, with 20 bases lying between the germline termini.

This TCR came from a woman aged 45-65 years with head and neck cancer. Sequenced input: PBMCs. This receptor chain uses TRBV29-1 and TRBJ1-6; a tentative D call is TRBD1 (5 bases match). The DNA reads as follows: TGCAGCGTAGACATTGGTGGGGGTTCGGATTCACCCCTCCACTTT. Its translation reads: CSVDIGGGSDSPLHF.